The 17 T cell receptor beta chains in this list originate from one sample, sequenced in a study of T cell responses to AZD1222 COVID-19 vaccine. Assay: immunoSEQ multiplex PCR; the TCRdb copy retains only in-frame clones and omits some. The data show over 100,000 clones, roughly 90% seen once. The source was peripheral blood, collected on day 0 of AZD1222 vaccination. The receptors originated from an adult in good health.

The rearrangement links TRBV11-3 to TRBJ2-5; 11 bases match TRBD1. Germline CDR1 SGHNT, CDR2 YENEEA. The CDR3 has 15 residues. J gave up 5 bases and V 5 bases, and 7 bases lay outside the gene matches. The CDR3 reads CASSTRTGGVETQYF. CDR3 nucleotide sequence: TGTGCCAGCAGCACGCGGACAGGGGGCGTCGAGACCCAGTACTTC. Looking up the rest from reference TRBV11-3 and TRBJ2-5 gives the full variable domain: EAGVVQSPRYKIIEKKQPVAFWCNPISGHNTLYWYLQNLGQGPELLIRYENEEAVDDSQLPKDRFSAERLKGVDSTLKIQPAELGDSAVYLCASSTRTGGVETQYFGPGTRLLVL.

V and J are TRBV10-2 and TRBJ2-7; TRBD1 agrees at 7 bases. J lost 3 bases, V lost 8 bases, and 4 bases had no gene match. The CDR3 is made up of 12 amino acids. Germline values: CDR1 WSHSY, CDR2 SAAADI. CDR3 nucleotide sequence: TGCGCCAGCGGCAGGGGGATCTACGAGCAGTACTTC. Translation: CASGRGIYEQYF.

This chain uses TRBV6-2 or TRBV6-3 with TRBJ2-7; TRBD2 aligns across 8 bases. Trimming took 0 bases from V and 6 from J; bases not matched to a gene: 13. The germline V gene has CDR1 MNHEY and CDR2 SVGEGT. The CDR3 totals 17 residues. In DNA, the CDR3 is TGTGCCAGCAGTTACTCCGGGACTAGTGGGGGGGCCCCCGAGCAGTACTTC. As protein: CASSYSGTSGGAPEQYF.

This clone has just one count. J is TRBJ1-1 and V is TRBV12-3 or TRBV12-4; D gene unclear. This CDR3 is built from 13 residues. Trimming removed 2 bases at V and 5 bases at J, with 9 bases between. The CDR3 spells CASSLIGDTEAFF. The CDR3 DNA reads TGTGCCAGCAGTTTAATCGGGGATACTGAAGCTTTCTTT.

This chain links TRBV7-9 with TRBJ2-7; TRBD1 matches 8 bases. Germline V gene lookup returns CDR1 SEHNR and CDR2 FQNEAQ (reference sequence). V gave up 5 bases and J gave up 5 bases; unmatched junction bases: 11. This CDR3 spans 15 amino acids. The CDR3 bases are TGTGCCAGCAGCCGCTTGGGACAGGCAAAGAACGAGCAGTACTTC. This translates into CASSRLGQAKNEQYF.

The V call is TRBV27, the J call TRBJ2-7, with 7 bases fitting TRBD2. Losses at the gene ends were 3 bases for V and 0 bases for J; bases not matched to a gene: 5. The length of the CDR3 is 15 residues. The V gene's germline CDR1 is MNHEY and CDR2 SMNVEV (reference sequence). CDR3 bases: TGTGCCAGCAGTTTCGCCGGGACTATCTCCTACGAGCAGTACTTC. The encoded protein is CASSFAGTISYEQYF.

The V and J genes are TRBV29-1 and TRBJ1-1; D ambiguous. This CDR3 has 11 amino acids. Germline lookup yields CDR1 SQVTM and CDR2 ANQGSEA. Between the trimmed V and J ends, which lost 7 bases and 1 base, there was a span of 7 bases. The CDR3 region is CSARENTEAFF. CDR3 nucleotide sequence: TGCAGCGCCCGTGAGAACACTGAAGCTTTCTTT. Drawing the rest from reference TRBV29-1 and TRBJ1-1, the complete variable domain is SAVISQKPSRDICQRGTSLTIQCQVDSQVTMMFWYRQQPGQSLTLIATANQGSEATYESGFVIDKFPISRPNLTFSTLTVSNMSPEDSSIYLCSARENTEAFFGQGTRLTVV.

The rearrangement uses TRBV5-8 and TRBJ1-2; a possible D gene is TRBD1 (5 bases). This CDR3 region has 12 residues. V lost 3 bases and J lost 7, with 10 bases in between. Germline values: CDR1 SGHTS, CDR2 YDEGEE. The CDR3 region is CASSWGPGGYTF. CDR3 nucleotide sequence: TGTGCCAGCAGCTGGGGCCCAGGTGGCTACACCTTC.

The rearrangement joins TRBV10-3 to TRBJ2-1, with TRBD2 as a possible D gene (6 bases). This CDR3 is 16 amino acids long. Trimming shortened V by 4 bases and J by 2 bases, and 15 bases separated the two germline ends. Germline loops: CDR1 ENHRY, CDR2 SYGVKD. CDR3 residues: CAISALSGGTYNEQFF. CDR3 sequence (DNA): TGTGCCATCAGTGCTCTGAGTGGGGGGACCTACAATGAGCAGTTCTTC.

The chain recombines TRBV6-5 with TRBJ1-2; D uncertain. Trimming stripped 5 bases from V and 4 bases from J, with 17 bases between. Germline V gene sequence: CDR1 MNHEY, CDR2 SVGAGI. The CDR3 is 15 amino acids. The CDR3: CASSSLAGRRYGYTF. The CDR3 DNA follows: TGTGCCAGCAGTAGCCTAGCGGGAAGGCGCTATGGCTACACCTTC.

This clone showed up just a few times. The rearrangement joins TRBV9 to TRBJ2-1, with 8 nucleotides matching TRBD2. The CDR3 loop spans 16 amino acids. V shed 3 bases and J 1 base; nucleotides not matched to a gene: 6. Germline CDR1 reads SGDLS; CDR2 reads YYNGEE. The CDR3 DNA reads TGTGCCAGCAGCGCAACTAGCGGACAATCCTACAATGAGCAGTTCTTC. This sequence encodes CASSATSGQSYNEQFF.

The rearrangement joins TRBV19 to TRBJ1-1; tentatively, D is TRBD1 (5 bases). The CDR3 extends over 14 amino acids. Deletions cut 7 bases from V and 0 bases from J, with 12 bases between. CDR1 is LNHDA, CDR2 SQIVND, per germline (reference sequence). In DNA, the CDR3 is TGTGCCAGTAAAGGGGCACCAATGAACACTGAAGCTTTCTTT. Protein product: CASKGAPMNTEAFF.

The chain is built from TRBV29-1 and TRBJ2-3; TRBD2 agrees at 12 bases. Unmatched junction bases numbered 7, after V lost 6 bases and J lost 0 bases. This CDR3 comprises 16 residues. CDR1 SQVTM and CDR2 ANQGSEA come from the germline V gene. The CDR3 reads CSVSPLAGGSTDTQYF. For the CDR3, the DNA is TGCAGCGTCTCCCCTCTAGCGGGGGGGAGCACAGATACGCAGTATTTT.

The chain combines TRBV12-3 or TRBV12-4 with TRBJ2-7; the D is unclear. CDR3 length: 12 residues. V lost 6 bases to trimming and J lost 3 bases, with 9 bases between them. CDR3 amino acids: CASSRPNYEQYF. CDR3 sequence (DNA): TGTGCCAGCAGCAGGCCCAACTACGAGCAGTACTTC.

The chain recombines TRBV7-9 with TRBJ2-5, with a tentative D call TRBD2 (7 bases). CDR1 is SEHNR, CDR2 FQNEAQ, per germline (reference sequence). CDR3 length: 15 amino acids. Trimming stripped 6 bases from V and 4 bases from J, with 18 bases between. The CDR3 here is CASSFSGGAAETQYF. The CDR3 DNA follows: TGTGCCAGCAGTTTCAGTGGGGGGGCCGCAGAGACCCAGTACTTC.

V gene TRBV30 combines with J gene TRBJ1-2; D is unresolved. Germline CDR1 is GTSNPN and CDR2 is SVGIG (reference sequence). V was clipped by 0 bases and J by 1 base, with 6 bases between them. The length of the CDR3 is 13 residues. The CDR3, as DNA: TGTGCCTGGAGTGTATCGTTTAACTATGGCTACACCTTC. Protein: CAWSVSFNYGYTF.

Comments on this clone: The identical CDR3 is also encoded by other nucleotide sequences in the sample. V usage is TRBV29-1 and J usage is TRBJ2-3, with D possibly matching TRBD2 (5 bases). This CDR3 is built from 13 residues. Germline lookup yields CDR1 SQVTM and CDR2 ANQGSEA. V lost 4 bases, J lost 1 base, and 9 bases lay in between. The CDR3 sequence: CSVAPGGTDTQYF. The DNA of the CDR3 is TGCAGCGTTGCCCCCGGGGGCACAGATACGCAGTATTTT.